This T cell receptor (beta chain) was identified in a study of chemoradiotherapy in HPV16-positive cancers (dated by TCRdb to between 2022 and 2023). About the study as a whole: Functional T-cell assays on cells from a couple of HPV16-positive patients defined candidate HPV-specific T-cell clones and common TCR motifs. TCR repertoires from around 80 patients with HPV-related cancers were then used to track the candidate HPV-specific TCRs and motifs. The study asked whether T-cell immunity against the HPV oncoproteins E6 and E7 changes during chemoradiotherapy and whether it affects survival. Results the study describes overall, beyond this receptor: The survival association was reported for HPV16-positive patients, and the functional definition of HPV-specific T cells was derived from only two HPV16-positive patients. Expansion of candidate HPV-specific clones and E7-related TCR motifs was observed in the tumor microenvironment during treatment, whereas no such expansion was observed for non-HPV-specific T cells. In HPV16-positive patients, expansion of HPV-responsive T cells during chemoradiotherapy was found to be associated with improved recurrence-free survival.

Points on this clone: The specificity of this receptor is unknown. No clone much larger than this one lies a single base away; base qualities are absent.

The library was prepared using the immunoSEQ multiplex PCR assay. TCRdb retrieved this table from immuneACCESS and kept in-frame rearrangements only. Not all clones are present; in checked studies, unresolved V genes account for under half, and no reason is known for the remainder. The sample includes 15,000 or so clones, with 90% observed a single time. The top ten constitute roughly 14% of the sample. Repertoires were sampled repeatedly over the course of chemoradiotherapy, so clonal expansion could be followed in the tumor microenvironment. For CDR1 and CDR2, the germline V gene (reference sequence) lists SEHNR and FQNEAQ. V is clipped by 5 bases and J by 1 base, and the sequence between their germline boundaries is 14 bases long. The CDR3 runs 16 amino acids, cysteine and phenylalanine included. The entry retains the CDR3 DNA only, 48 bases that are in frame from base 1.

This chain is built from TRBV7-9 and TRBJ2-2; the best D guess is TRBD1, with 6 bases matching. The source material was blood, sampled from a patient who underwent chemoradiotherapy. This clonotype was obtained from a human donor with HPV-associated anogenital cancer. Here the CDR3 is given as CASSHRLQGNTGELFF. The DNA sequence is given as TGTGCCAGCAGCCATAGATTACAGGGGAACACCGGGGAGCTGTTTTTT.